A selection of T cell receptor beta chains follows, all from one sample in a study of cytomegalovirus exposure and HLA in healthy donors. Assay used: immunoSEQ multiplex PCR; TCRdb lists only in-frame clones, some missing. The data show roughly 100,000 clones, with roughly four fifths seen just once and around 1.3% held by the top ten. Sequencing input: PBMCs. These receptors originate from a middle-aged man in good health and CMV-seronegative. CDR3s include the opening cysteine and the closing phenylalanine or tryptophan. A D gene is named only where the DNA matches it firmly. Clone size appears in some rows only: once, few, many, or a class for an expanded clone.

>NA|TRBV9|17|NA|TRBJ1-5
CASSVEGGGLRNQPQHF
TGTGCCAGCAGCGTAGAAGGGGGGGGACTTCGCAATCAGCCCCAGCATTTT
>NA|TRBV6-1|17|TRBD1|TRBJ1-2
CASSQAGTGSLDYGYTF
TGTGCCAGCAGTCAAGCCGGGACAGGGTCTCTAGACTATGGCTACACCTTC
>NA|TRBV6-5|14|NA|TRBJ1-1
CASSLVAGNTEAFF
TGTGCCAGCAGCTTGGTCGCGGGTAACACTGAAGCTTTCTTT
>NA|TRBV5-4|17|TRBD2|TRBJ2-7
CASSPSGGGLRSYEQYF
TGTGCCAGCAGCCCCTCGGGCGGGGGGTTGCGCTCCTACGAGCAGTACTTC
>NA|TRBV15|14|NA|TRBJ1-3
CATSVGSSGNTIYF
TGTGCCACCAGCGTAGGGAGCTCTGGAAACACCATATATTTT
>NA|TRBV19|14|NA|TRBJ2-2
CASSAGLNTGELFF
TGTGCCAGTAGTGCAGGGTTGAACACCGGGGAGCTGTTTTTT
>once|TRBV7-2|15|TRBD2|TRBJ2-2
CASSFGGGNTGELFF
TGTGCCAGCAGCTTTGGCGGGGGGAACACCGGGGAGCTGTTTTTT
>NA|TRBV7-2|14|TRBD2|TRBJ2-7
CASSASGLGAEQYF
TGTGCCAGCAGCGCATCGGGACTAGGGGCTGAGCAGTACTTC
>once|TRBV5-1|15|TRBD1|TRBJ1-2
CASSFRDRGDYGYTF
TGCGCCAGCAGCTTTCGAGACAGGGGGGATTATGGCTACACCTTC
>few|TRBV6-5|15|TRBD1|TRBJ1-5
CASSLGTESNQPQHF
TGTGCCAGCAGTCTTGGGACAGAGAGCAATCAGCCCCAGCATTTT
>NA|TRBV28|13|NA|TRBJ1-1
CASSLQGGTEAFF
TGTGCCAGCAGTTTACAGGGAGGCACTGAAGCTTTCTTT
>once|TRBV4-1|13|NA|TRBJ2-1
CASSQDPYNEQFF
TGCGCCAGCAGCCAAGATCCGTACAATGAGCAGTTCTTC
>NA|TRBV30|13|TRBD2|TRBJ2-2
CAWNWGGTGELFF
TGTGCCTGGAACTGGGGGGGCACCGGGGAGCTGTTTTTT
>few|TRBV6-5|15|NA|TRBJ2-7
CASSYSHRGPYEQYF
TGTGCCAGCAGTTACTCGCATCGGGGTCCCTACGAGCAGTACTTC
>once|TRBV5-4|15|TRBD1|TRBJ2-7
CASSLGRQGRDEQYF
TGTGCCAGCAGCTTGGGGCGACAGGGTAGGGACGAGCAGTACTTC
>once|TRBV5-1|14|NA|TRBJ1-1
CASSLGRGSTEAFF
TGCGCCAGCAGCTTGGGCCGGGGGAGCACTGAAGCTTTCTTT
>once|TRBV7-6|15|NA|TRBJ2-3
CASSLASGGPDTQYF
TGTGCCAGCAGCTTAGCGTCTGGGGGCCCAGATACGCAGTATTTT
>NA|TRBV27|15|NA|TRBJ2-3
CASSPIRGSTDTQYF
TGTGCCAGCAGTCCTATTCGGGGGAGCACAGATACGCAGTATTTT
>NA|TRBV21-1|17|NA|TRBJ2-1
CASSAPWGTDSYNEQFF
TGTGCCAGCAGCGCCCCATGGGGGACAGACTCCTACAATGAGCAGTTCTTC
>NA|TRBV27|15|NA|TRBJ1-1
CASSPRQGLNTEAFF
TGTGCCAGCAGTCCCCGGCAGGGCCTGAACACTGAAGCTTTCTTT
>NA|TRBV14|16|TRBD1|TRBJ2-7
CASSRNPGQGFYEQYF
TGTGCCAGCAGCCGAAACCCGGGACAGGGATTCTACGAGCAGTACTTC
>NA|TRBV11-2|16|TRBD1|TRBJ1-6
CASSHRIRGKGSPLHF
TGTGCCAGCAGCCATCGAATCAGGGGGAAGGGGTCACCCCTCCACTTT
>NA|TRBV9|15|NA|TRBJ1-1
CASSVGTVMNTEAFF
TGTGCCAGCAGCGTAGGGACAGTCATGAACACTGAAGCTTTCTTT
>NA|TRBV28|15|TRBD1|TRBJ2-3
CASRVTGALTDTQYF
TGTGCCAGCAGGGTGACAGGGGCCCTCACAGATACGCAGTATTTT
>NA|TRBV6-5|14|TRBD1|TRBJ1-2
CASKKTGANYGYTF
TGTGCCAGCAAAAAAACAGGGGCGAACTATGGCTACACCTTC
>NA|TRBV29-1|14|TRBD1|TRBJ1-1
CSVATPTGAGEAFF
TGCAGCGTTGCAACCCCGACAGGGGCAGGTGAAGCTTTCTTT
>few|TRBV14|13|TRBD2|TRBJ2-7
CASSQTSGYEQYF
TGTGCCAGCAGCCAGACTAGCGGATACGAGCAGTACTTC
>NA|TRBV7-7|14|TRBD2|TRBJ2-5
CASSGSGGQETQYF
TGTGCTAGCAGCGGATCGGGAGGCCAAGAGACCCAGTACTTC
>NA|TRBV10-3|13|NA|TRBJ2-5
CAISLTGQETQYF
TGTGCCATCAGTCTAACGGGCCAAGAGACCCAGTACTTC
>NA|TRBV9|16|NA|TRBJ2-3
CASSARDSGSTDTQYF
TGTGCCAGCAGCGCCCGGGACTCCGGTAGCACAGATACGCAGTATTTT
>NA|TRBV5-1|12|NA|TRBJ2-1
CASSLARDEQFF
TGCGCCAGCAGCTTGGCTAGAGATGAGCAGTTCTTC
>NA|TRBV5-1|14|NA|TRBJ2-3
CASSFLTSTDTQYF
TGCGCCAGCAGCTTCCTAACTAGCACAGATACGCAGTATTTT
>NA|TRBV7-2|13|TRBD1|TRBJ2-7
CASRPSGGYEQYF
TGTGCCAGCAGACCCTCAGGGGGATACGAGCAGTACTTC
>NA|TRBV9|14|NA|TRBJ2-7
CASSADNFGYEQYF
TGTGCCAGCAGCGCGGACAACTTCGGATACGAGCAGTACTTC
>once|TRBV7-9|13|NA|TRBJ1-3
CASSLGERGTIYF
TGTGCCAGCAGCTTAGGGGAGCGTGGGACCATATATTTT
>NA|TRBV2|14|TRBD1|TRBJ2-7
CASSEQGAGYEQYF
TGTGCCAGCAGTGAACAGGGGGCTGGTTACGAGCAGTACTTC
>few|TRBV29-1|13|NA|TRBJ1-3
CSVEGDSGNTIYF
TGCAGCGTTGAGGGAGACTCTGGAAACACCATATATTTT
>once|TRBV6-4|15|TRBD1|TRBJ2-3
CASRGWDRVADTQYF
TGTGCCAGCAGGGGCTGGGACAGGGTGGCAGATACGCAGTATTTT
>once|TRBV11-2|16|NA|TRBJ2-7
CASSFDPGTPSYEQYF
TGTGCCAGCAGCTTCGATCCGGGGACACCCTCCTACGAGCAGTACTTC
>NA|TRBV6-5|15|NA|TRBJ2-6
CASRPGSSGANVLTF
TGTGCCAGCAGACCAGGGTCCTCTGGGGCCAACGTCCTGACTTTC
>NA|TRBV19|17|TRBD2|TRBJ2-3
CASSIGLAGGHQDTQYF
TGTGCCAGTAGTATAGGACTAGCGGGAGGGCACCAAGATACGCAGTATTTT
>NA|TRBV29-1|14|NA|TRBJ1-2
CSVDTKQVNYGYTF
TGCAGCGTTGACACGAAGCAGGTTAACTATGGCTACACCTTC
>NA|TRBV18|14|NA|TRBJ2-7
CASSLGASAYEQYF
TGTGCCAGCTCACTGGGGGCAAGCGCCTACGAGCAGTACTTC
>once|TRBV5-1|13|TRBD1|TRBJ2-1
CASSLRQGNEQFF
TGCGCCAGCAGCCTCAGACAGGGCAATGAGCAGTTCTTC
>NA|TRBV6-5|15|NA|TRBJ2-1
CASSYAPVANNEQFF
TGTGCCAGCAGTTACGCGCCGGTTGCCAACAATGAGCAGTTCTTC
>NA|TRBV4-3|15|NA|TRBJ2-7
CASSQGEDSLYEQYF
TGCGCCAGCAGCCAAGGCGAGGACAGCCTCTACGAGCAGTACTTC